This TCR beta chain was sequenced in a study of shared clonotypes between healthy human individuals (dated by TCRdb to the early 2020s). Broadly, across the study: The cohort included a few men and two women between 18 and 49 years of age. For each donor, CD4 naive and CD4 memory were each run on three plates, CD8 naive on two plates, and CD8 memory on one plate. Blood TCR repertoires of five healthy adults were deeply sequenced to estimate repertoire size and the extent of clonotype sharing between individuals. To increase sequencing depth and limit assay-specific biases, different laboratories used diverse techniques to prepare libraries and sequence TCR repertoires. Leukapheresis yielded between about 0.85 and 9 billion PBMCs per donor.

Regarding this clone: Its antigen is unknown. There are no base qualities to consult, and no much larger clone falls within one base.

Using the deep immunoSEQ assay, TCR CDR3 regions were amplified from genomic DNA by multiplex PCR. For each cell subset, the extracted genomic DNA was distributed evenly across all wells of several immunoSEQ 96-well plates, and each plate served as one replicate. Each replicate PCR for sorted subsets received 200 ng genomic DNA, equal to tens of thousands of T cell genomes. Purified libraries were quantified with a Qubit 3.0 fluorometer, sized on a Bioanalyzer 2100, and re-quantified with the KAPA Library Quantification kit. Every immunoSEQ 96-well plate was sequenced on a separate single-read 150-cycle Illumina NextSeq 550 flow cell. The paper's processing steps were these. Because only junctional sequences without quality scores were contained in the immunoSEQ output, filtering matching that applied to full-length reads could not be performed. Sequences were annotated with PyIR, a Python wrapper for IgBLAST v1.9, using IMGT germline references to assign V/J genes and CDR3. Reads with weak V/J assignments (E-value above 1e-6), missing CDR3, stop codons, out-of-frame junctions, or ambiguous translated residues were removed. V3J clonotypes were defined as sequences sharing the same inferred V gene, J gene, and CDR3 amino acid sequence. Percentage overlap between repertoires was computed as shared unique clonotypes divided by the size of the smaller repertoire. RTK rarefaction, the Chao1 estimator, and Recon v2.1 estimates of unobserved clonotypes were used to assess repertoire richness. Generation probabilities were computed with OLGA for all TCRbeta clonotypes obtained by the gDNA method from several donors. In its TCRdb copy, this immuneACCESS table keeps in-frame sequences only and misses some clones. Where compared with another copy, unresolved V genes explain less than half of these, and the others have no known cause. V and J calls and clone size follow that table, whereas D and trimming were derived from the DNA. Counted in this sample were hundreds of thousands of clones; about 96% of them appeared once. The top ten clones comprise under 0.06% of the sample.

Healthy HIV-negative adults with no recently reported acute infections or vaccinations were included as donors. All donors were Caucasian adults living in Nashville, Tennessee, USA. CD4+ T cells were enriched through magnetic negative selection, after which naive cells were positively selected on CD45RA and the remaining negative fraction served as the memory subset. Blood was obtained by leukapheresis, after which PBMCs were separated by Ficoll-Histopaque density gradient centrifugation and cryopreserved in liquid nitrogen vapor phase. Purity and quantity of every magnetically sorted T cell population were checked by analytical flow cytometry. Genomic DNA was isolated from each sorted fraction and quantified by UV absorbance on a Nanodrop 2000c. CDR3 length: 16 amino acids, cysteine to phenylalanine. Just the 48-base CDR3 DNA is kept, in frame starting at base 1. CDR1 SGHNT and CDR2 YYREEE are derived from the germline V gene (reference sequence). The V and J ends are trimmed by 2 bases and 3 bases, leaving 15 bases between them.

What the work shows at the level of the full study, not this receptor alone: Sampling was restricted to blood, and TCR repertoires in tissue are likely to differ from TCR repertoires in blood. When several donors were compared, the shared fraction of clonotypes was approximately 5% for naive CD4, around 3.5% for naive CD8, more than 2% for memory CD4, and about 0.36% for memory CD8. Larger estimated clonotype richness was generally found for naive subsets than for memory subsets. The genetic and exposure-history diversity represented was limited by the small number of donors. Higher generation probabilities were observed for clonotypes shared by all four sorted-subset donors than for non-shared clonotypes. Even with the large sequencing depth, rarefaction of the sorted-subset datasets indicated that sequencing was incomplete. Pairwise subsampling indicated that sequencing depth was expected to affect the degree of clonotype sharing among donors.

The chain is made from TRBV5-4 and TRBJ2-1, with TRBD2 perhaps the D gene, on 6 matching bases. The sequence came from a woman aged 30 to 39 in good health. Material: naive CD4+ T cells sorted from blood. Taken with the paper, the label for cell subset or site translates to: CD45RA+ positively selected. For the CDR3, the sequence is CASSFGGMGNYNEQFF. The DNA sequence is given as TGTGCCAGCAGCTTTGGCGGGATGGGGAACTACAATGAGCAGTTCTTC.